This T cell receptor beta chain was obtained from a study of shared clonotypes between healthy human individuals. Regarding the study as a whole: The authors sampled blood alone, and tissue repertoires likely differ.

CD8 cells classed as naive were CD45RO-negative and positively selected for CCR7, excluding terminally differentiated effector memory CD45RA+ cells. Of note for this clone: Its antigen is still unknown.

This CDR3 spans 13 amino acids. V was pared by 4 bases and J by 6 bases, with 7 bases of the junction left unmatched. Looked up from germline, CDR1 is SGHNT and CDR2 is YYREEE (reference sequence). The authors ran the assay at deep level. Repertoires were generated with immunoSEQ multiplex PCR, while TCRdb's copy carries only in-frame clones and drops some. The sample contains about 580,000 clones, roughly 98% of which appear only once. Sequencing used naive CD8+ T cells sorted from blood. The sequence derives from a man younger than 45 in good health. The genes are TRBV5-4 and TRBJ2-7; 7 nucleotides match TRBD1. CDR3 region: CASSTTGASEQYF. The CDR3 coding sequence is TGTGCCAGCAGCACCACAGGGGCATCCGAGCAGTACTTC.